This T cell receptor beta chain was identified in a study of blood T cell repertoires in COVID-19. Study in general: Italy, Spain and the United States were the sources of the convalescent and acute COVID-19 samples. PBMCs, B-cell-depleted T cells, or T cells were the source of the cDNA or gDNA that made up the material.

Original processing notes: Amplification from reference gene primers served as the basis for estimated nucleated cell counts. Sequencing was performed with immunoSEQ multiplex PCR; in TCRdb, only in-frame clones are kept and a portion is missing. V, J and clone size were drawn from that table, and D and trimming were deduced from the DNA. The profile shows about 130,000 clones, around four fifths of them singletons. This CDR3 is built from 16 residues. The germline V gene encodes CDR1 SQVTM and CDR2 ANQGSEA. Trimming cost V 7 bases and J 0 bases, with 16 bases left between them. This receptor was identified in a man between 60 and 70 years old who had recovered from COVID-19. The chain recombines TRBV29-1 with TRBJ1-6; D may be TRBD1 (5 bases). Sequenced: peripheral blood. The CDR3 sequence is CSGWTTESSYNSPLHF. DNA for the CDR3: TGCAGCGGATGGACGACAGAAAGCTCCTATAATTCACCCCTCCACTTT.